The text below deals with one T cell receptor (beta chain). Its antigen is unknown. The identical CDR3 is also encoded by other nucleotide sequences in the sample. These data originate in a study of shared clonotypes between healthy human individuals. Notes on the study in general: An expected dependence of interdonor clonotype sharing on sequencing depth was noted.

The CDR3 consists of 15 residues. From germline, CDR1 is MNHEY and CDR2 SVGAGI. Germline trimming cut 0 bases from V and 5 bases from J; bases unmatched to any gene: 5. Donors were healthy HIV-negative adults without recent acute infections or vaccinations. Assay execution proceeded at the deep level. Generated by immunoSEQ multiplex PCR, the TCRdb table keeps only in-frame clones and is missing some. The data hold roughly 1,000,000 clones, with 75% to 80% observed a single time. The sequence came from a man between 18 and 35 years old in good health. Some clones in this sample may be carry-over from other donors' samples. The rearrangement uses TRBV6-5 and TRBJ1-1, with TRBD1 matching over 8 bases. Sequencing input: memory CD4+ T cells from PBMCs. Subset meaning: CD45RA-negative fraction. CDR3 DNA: TGTGCCAGCAGTTACTCTCAGGGGGCGAGGACTGAAGCTTTCTTT. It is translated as CASSYSQGARTEAFF.